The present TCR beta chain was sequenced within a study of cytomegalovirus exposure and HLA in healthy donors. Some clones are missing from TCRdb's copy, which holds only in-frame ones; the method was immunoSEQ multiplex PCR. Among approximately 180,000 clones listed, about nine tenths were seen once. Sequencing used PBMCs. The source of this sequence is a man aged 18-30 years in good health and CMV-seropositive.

The CDR3 coding sequence is TGTGCCAGCAGCCACACTAGCGGGATCTACGAGCAGTACTTC. Its protein product is CASSHTSGIYEQYF. V usage is TRBV6-5 and J usage is TRBJ2-7; 10 bases fit TRBD2. Germline lookup yields CDR1 MNHEY and CDR2 SVGAGI. The ends lost 6 bases at V and 3 bases at J; junction bases unmatched: 5. The CDR3 totals 14 residues.